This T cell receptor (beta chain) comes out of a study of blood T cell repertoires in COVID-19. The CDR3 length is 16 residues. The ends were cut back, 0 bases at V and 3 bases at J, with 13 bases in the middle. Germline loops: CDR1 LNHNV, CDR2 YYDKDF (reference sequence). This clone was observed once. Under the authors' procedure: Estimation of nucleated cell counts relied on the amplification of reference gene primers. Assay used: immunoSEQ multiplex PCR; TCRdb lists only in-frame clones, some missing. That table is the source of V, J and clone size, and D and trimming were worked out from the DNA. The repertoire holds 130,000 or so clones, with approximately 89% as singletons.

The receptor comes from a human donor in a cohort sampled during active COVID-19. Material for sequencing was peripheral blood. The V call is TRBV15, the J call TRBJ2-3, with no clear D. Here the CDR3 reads CATSRDVTTGTDTQYF. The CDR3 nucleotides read TGTGCCACCAGCAGAGATGTGACAACCGGAACAGATACGCAGTATTTT.